The sequence of this T cell receptor beta chain was determined in a study of PD-L1 blockade in urothelial cancer (dated by TCRdb to 2016 to 2017). For the study in its entirety: Therapy was started at some point between 2014 and 2016 for all patients, and atezolizumab 1,200 mg was administered intravenously every 3 weeks. Blood samples yielded a median of about 150,000 T cells and around 83,000 unique TCRs, with median clonality 0.080. Patients had an ECOG performance status of 0 or 1 and had received between 0 and 3 prior chemotherapy regimens. Blood samples were analyzed at 3 weeks after treatment start (second dose) and at 6 weeks after treatment start. Durable clinical benefit meant progression-free survival longer than 6 months, and TCR features were also tested against progression-free and overall survival. Just over 28 patients had pretreatment blood TCR-seq, some 24 had at least one posttreatment blood collection, and some 24 had tumor TCR-seq. TCR sequencing covered pretreatment tumor samples and matched, serially collected peripheral blood taken before and after atezolizumab treatment. In the same patients who had TCR sequencing, pretreatment tumors also underwent whole exome sequencing and RNA sequencing. Somatic, immune and clinical correlates of response to PD-L1 blockade with atezolizumab in urothelial cancer were the focus of an exploratory multi-omic analysis. Durable clinical benefit was achieved by nine patients and was not achieved by 20 patients. About 90% of the 29 patients were identified as males with urothelial cancer of bladder origin, and a prior smoking history was reported by 18 of 29 patients. Broad study findings and their caveats: Because of the small sample size (n ≈ 30) and the many exploratory analyses performed, the results are intended to be regarded as hypothesis-generating. Patients with durable benefit showed greater expansion of tumor-associated TCR clones in peripheral blood 3 weeks after starting treatment (n ≈ 22, p = 0.022). A pretreatment peripheral blood TCR clonality below the median was linked to improved progression-free and overall survival.

V sheds 5 bases and J sheds 8 bases, leaving 13 bases between their ends. From the germline V gene, CDR1 is WSHSY and CDR2 is SAAADI. The CDR3 runs 13 amino acids, cysteine and phenylalanine included. Here the CDR3 DNA is all that survives: 39 bases in frame from base 1. Note on this clone: The antigen it recognizes is unknown. Base qualities are not at hand, and no much larger clone is one base apart.

Synthetic TCR analog templates were spiked into each PCR so that absolute template abundance could be estimated from read counts. The immunoSEQ assay used bias-controlled V and J gene primers to amplify TCRbeta CDR3 regions from genomic DNA. Sequencing of rearranged TCRbeta segments was done at approximately 20X coverage. The original pipeline was this. Clustering was used to correct sequencing errors, and CDR3s were annotated against IMGT so that V, D and J genes could be assigned. Out-of-frame and stop-codon sequences were excluded, and only productive TCRbeta rearrangements were used in downstream analyses. Clonality was calculated as one minus the Shannon entropy normalized by the log of the number of unique productive sequences. Fisher's exact test with Benjamini-Hochberg correction, at a threshold of adjusted p below 0.01, was used to find clones that differed between time points or between blood and tumor. TCRdb re-hosts the immuneACCESS table, in-frame sequences only. Its copies lack some clones; in the studies checked, an unresolved V gene accounts for under half of them, and the cause for the rest is not known. V and J calls and clone size follow that table, whereas D and trimming were derived from the DNA. This sample gives around 33,000 clones in total; nearly 90% of them show up just once. The biggest ten clones account for about 7.6% of the sample.

The sample's time point label, decoded: peripheral blood 6 weeks after treatment start. The cohort included some 30 patients with locally advanced or metastatic urothelial carcinoma who were treated at Memorial Sloan Kettering on a trial protocol. Peripheral blood mononuclear cells were collected pretreatment and during treatment, with between 1 and 8 total time points obtained per patient. The Qiagen DNeasy Blood extraction kit was used to purify genomic DNA from total PBMCs and from tumor samples. PBMCs were collected pretreatment and during treatment, and were isolated and stored as previously described.

The origin of this receptor is a man at least 80 years old with urothelial cancer. The V gene is TRBV10-2 and the J gene is TRBJ2-1; the D region possibly corresponds to TRBD1 (7 bases align). The input for sequencing was PBMCs, taken around atezolizumab (anti-PD-L1) treatment. CDR3 loop: CASSRQGGYEQFF. The DNA reads TGCGCCAGCAGTCGCCAGGGGGGATATGAGCAGTTCTTC.